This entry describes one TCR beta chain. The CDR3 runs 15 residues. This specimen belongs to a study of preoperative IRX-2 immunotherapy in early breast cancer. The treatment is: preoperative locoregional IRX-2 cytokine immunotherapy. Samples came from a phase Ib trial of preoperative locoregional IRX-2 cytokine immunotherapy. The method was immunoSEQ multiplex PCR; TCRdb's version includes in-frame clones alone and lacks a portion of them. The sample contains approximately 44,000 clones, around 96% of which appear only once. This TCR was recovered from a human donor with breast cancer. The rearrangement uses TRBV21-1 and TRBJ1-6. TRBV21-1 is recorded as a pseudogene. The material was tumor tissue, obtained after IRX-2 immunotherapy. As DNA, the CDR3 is TGTGCCAGCAGCAAAGGAACGGGGGTTGAATCACCCCTCCACTTT. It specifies CASSKGTGVESPLHF.